These 8 T cell receptor beta chains came from one sample sequenced in a study of T cells in Graves' hyperthyroidism and ophthalmopathy. Amplification targeted TCR beta CDR3 regions from RNA transcripts. The HTBI primer set was used in a first-round RT-PCR of the TCR CDR3. One entry per CDR3 protein, called by TCRdb with MiXCR from the multiplex PCR reads. The data show hundreds of thousands of distinct CDR3 sequences, with about 17% seen just once and around 3.9% held by the top ten. Source material: blood. Receptor source: a woman in her 30s with Graves' hyperthyroidism.

This clonotype turned up a few times. The rearrangement joins TRBV6-2 or TRBV6-3 to TRBJ1-4; D is possibly TRBD1 (5 bases). In germline, CDR1 is MNHEY, CDR2 SVGEGT. Trimming cost V 6 bases and J 5 bases, with 13 bases left between them. This CDR3 is built from 14 residues. The CDR3 sequence is CASRPGDVNEKLFF. Here the CDR3 DNA reads TGTGCCAGCAGACCGGGGGACGTCAATGAAAAACTGTTTTTT.

At least ten counts were recorded for this clonotype. This chain uses TRBV11-2 with TRBJ2-1; 10 nucleotides match TRBD2. V shed 3 bases and J 4 bases; nucleotides not matched to a gene: 3. Per the germline V gene, CDR1 is SGHAT and CDR2 is FQNNGV. The CDR3 runs 15 residues. The CDR3 nucleotides are TGTGCCAGCAGCTTGTCTAGCGGGAGTTACAATGAGCAGTTCTTC. Protein sequence: CASSLSSGSYNEQFF.

This clonotype was seen many times. The rearrangement links TRBV12-5 to TRBJ2-7; 8 bases line up with TRBD1. Trimming took 7 bases from V and 6 from J; bases not matched to a gene: 2. This CDR3 region has 11 residues. Per germline, CDR1 LGHNT and CDR2 FRNRAP. CDR3 nucleotide sequence: TGTGCTAGTGAACAGGGGGGCGAGCAGTACTTC. Protein product: CASEQGGEQYF.

Ten or more counts support this clonotype. J is TRBJ2-7 and V is TRBV20-1; D might be TRBD2 (5 bases). Trimming shortened V by 4 bases and J by 2 bases, and 21 bases separated the two germline ends. There are 16 residues in the CDR3. Germline V CDR1 and CDR2: DFQATT, SNEGSKA (reference sequence). In nucleotides, the CDR3 is TGCAGTGCTATGGCCCCGGACCGACTGCGGGCCTACGAGCAGTACTTC. As protein: CSAMAPDRLRAYEQYF.

The chain recombines TRBV9 with TRBJ2-1; 7 positions agree with TRBD2. This CDR3 is built from 17 residues. V shed 5 bases, J shed 1 base, and the junction held 12 bases outside the gene matches. CDR1 is SGDLS, CDR2 YYNGEE, per germline. Here the CDR3 DNA reads TGTGCCAGCAGTACGGGAGGTGGTTTTGGGTCCTACAATGAGCAGTTCTTC. As protein: CASSTGGGFGSYNEQFF.

To note about this clonotype: With a much larger clone just one base away, this may be a read error. This chain uses TRBV2 with TRBJ1-2, with TRBD1 identical over 7 bases. After removal of 4 bases from V and 2 bases from J, the junction contained 10 bases not matched to a gene. The germline CDR1 and CDR2 sequences are SNHLY and FYNNEI. The length of the CDR3 is 16 residues. CDR3 sequence reads: CASSGRESRGNYGYTF. CDR3 bases: TGTGCCAGCAGTGGCCGGGAGAGCAGGGGGAACTATGGCTACACCTTC.

The rearrangement uses TRBV5-6 and TRBJ1-1; D is unresolved. CDR1 and CDR2 from the germline V gene are SGHDT and YYEEEE. The CDR3 totals 15 residues. Between the trimmed V and J ends, which lost 2 bases and 6 bases, there was a span of 17 bases. The CDR3 sequence: CASSLKPRGLSEAFF. CDR3 DNA: TGTGCCAGCAGCTTAAAACCCCGTGGGCTCTCTGAAGCTTTCTTT. The full variable domain, in which reference TRBV5-6 and TRBJ1-1 provide the parts outside the CDR3, is DAGVTQSPTHLIKTRGQQVTLRCSPKSGHDTVSWYQQALGQGPQFIFQYYEEEERQRGNFPDRFSGHQFPNYSSELNVNALLLGDSALYLCASSLKPRGLSEAFFGQGTRLTVV.

This clonotype was recorded many times. The V call is TRBV2, the J call TRBJ1-1; maybe TRBD1 (6 bases). CDR1 is SNHLY, CDR2 FYNNEI, per germline. V was trimmed by 6 bases and J by 8 bases, leaving 13 bases between them. The CDR3 has 12 amino acids. Here the CDR3 DNA reads TGTGCCAGCAGAGAGACAGGAGCCGAAGCTTTCTTT. It codes for CASRETGAEAFF. The full variable domain, rest sourced from reference TRBV2 and TRBJ1-1, is EPEVTQTPSHQVTQMGQEVILRCVPISNHLYFYWYRQILGQKVEFLVSFYNNEISEKSEIFDDQFSVERPDGSNFTLKIRSTKLEDSAMYFCASRETGAEAFFGQGTRLTVV.